This T cell receptor (beta chain) was identified during a study of T-cell reconstitution after alpha-beta-depleted transplantation in children. V was trimmed by 7 bases and J by 2 bases, leaving 14 bases between them. CDR3 length: 14 amino acids. For TCRbeta, the library was prepared with unique molecular identifiers. TCRdb passed the PCR reads through MiXCR, listing each CDR3 protein once. The profile shows about 490,000 distinct CDR3 sequences, 10% of them singletons. This clonotype was seen many times. This rearrangement joins TRBV12-3 or TRBV12-4 to TRBJ2-5; D gene ambiguous. This TCR was recovered from a child under 10 years old with inherited bone marrow failure, due to receive a stem cell transplant. The sample in question was PBMCs, obtained before TCRalphabeta/CD19-depleted stem cell transplant. The CDR3 sequence is CASTKIGQQETQYF. In nucleotides, the CDR3 is TGTGCCAGCACCAAAATCGGGCAGCAAGAGACCCAGTACTTC.